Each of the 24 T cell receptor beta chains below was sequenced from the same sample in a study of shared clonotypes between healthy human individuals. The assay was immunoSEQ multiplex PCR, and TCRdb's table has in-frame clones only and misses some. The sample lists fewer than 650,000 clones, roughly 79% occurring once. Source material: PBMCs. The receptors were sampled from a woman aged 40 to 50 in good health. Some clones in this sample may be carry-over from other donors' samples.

The CDR3 DNA reads as TGCGCCAGCAGCTTGTCCGCAGGGGACGGGTTGGAGACCCAGTACTTC. It yields the protein CASSLSAGDGLETQYF. The rearrangement uses TRBV5-1 and TRBJ2-5; D possibly corresponds to TRBD1 (6 bases). The length of the CDR3 is 16 residues. Germline V gene sequence: CDR1 SGHRS, CDR2 YFSETQ. V lost 1 base and J lost 5, with 18 bases in between.

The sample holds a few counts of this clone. The CDR3 protein is CASSLDGRYHQPQHF. In DNA, the CDR3 is TGCGCCAGCAGCTTGGATGGGAGGTATCATCAGCCCCAGCATTTT. The chain links TRBV5-1 to TRBJ1-5, with D hard to call. The CDR3 contains 15 residues. Trimming took 0 bases from V and 5 from J, leaving 12 bases between them. The germline V gene encodes CDR1 SGHRS and CDR2 YFSETQ.

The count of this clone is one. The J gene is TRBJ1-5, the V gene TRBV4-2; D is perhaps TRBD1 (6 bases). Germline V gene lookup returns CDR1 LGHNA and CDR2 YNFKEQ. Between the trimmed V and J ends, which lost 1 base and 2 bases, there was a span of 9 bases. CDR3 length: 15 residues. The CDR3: CASSQGRGRNQPQHF. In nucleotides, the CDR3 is TGTGCCAGCAGCCAAGGCAGGGGACGCAATCAGCCCCAGCATTTT.

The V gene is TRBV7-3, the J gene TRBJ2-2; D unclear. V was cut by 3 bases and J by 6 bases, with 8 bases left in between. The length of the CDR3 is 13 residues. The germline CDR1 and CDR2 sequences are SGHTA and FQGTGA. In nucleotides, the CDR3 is TGTGCCAGCAGCTTGGGTGGGGCCGGGGAGCTGTTTTTT. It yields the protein CASSLGGAGELFF.

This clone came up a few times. The CDR3 sequence: CASSIDRGYNEQFF. The CDR3 DNA follows: TGTGCCAGCAGCATCGACAGGGGCTACAATGAGCAGTTCTTC. The genes are TRBV11-2 and TRBJ2-1, with 8 bases aligning to TRBD1. The CDR3 totals 14 residues. Germline CDR1 reads SGHAT; CDR2 reads FQNNGV. V shed 5 bases and J 3 bases; nucleotides not matched to a gene: 3. Based on the CDR3 plus reference TRBV11-2 and TRBJ2-1, the full variable domain is EAGVAQSPRYKIIEKRQSVAFWCNPISGHATLYWYQQILGQGPKLLIQFQNNGVVDDSQLPKDRFSAERLKGVDSTLKIQPAKLEDSAVYLCASSIDRGYNEQFFGPGTRLTVL.

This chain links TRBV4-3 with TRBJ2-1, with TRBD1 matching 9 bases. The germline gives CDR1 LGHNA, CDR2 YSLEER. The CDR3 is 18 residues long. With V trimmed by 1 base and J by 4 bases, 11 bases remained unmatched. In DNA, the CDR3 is TGCGCCAGCAGCCAAGTCGCCCTACCGACAGGGGGTTACAATGAGCAGTTCTTC. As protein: CASSQVALPTGGYNEQFF.

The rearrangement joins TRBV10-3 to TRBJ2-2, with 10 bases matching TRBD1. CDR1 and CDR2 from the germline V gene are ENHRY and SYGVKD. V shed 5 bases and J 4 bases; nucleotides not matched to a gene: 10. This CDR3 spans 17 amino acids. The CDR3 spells CAISFQGGDRGTGELFF. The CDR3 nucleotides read TGTGCCATCAGTTTCCAAGGAGGGGACAGGGGCACCGGGGAGCTGTTTTTT.

This chain's CDR3 is CASKGLALEQYF. The DNA of the CDR3 is TGTGCCAGCAAGGGACTAGCGCTCGAGCAGTACTTC. The genes are TRBV2 and TRBJ2-5; TRBD2 matches 10 bases. The DNA end is a closer match to TRBJ2-7, so the J assignment may be wrong. From germline, CDR1 is SNHLY and CDR2 FYNNEI. The CDR3 loop spans 12 amino acids.

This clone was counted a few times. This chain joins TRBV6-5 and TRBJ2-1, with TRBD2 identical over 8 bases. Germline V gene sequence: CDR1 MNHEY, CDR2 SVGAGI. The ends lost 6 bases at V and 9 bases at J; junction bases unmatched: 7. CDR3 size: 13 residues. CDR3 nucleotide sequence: TGTGCCAGCAGACGGACTAGCCGGGGTGAGCAGTTCTTC. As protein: CASRRTSRGEQFF.

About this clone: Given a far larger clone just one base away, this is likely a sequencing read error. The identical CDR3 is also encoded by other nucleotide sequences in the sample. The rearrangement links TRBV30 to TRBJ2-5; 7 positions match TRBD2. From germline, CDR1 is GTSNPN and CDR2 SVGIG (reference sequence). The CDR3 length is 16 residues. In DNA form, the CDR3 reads TGTGCCTGGAAGACGGTTCGCCTAGCGGCCAAAGAAACCCAGTACTTC. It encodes CAWKTVRLAAKETQYF.

This CDR3 reads CASSRVSGFQETQYF. The CDR3 nucleotides read TGTGCCAGCAGCCGGGTTAGCGGGTTCCAAGAGACCCAGTACTTC. This chain uses TRBV5-4 with TRBJ2-5; 7 positions agree with TRBD2. The CDR3 contains 15 residues. The V gene end was trimmed by 4 bases and the J gene end by 1 base; junction bases not matched to a gene: 7. Per the germline V gene, CDR1 is SGHNT and CDR2 is YYREEE (reference sequence).

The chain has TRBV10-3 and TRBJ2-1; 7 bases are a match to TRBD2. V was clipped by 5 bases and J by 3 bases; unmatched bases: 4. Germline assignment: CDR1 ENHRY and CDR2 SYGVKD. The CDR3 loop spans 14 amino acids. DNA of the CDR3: TGTGCCATCAGTTTGGCTAGCGGCTACAATGAGCAGTTCTTC. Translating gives CAISLASGYNEQFF.

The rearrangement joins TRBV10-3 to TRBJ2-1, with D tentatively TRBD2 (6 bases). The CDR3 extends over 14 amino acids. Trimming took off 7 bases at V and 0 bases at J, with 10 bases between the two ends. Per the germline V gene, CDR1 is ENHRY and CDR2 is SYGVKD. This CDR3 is CAIKPDYSYNEQFF. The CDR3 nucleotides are TGTGCCATCAAACCGGACTACTCCTACAATGAGCAGTTCTTC.

The CDR3 region is CASSPPWTGELFF. DNA for the CDR3: TGTGCCAGCTCACCACCGTGGACCGGGGAGCTGTTTTTT. V is TRBV18 and J is TRBJ2-2, with D unresolved. Germline V gene lookup returns CDR1 KGHSH and CDR2 LQKENI. Trimming removed 0 bases from V and 5 bases from J, with 4 bases in between. CDR3 length equals 13 residues.

DNA for the CDR3: TGTGCCAGCAGCCACGTAAGTGAGAATGAGCAGTTCTTC. As protein: CASSHVSENEQFF. This chain connects TRBV4-2 to TRBJ2-1; unclear D gene. Per the germline V gene, CDR1 is LGHNA and CDR2 is YNFKEQ. This CDR3 is 13 amino acids long. Between the trimmed V and J ends, which lost 3 bases and 7 bases, there was a span of 10 bases.

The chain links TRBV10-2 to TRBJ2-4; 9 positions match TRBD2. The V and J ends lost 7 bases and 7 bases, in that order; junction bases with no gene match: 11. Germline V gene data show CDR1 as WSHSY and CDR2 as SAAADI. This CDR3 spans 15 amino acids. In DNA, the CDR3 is TGCGCCAGCAAGTCGGCGGGAGGGCCCGGTAACATTCAGTACTTC. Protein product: CASKSAGGPGNIQYF.

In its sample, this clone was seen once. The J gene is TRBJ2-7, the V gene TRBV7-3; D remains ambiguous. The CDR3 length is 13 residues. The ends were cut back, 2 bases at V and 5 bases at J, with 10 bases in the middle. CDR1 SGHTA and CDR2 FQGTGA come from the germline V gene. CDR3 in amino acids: CASSLREDDEQYF. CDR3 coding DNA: TGTGCCAGCAGCTTACGTGAGGACGACGAGCAGTACTTC.

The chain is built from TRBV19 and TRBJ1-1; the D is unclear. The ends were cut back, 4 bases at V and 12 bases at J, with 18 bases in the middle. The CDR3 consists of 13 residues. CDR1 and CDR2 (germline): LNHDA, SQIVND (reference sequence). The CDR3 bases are TGTGCCAGTAGTACCCTAGACCTACTCGGGACTTTCTTT. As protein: CASSTLDLLGTFF.

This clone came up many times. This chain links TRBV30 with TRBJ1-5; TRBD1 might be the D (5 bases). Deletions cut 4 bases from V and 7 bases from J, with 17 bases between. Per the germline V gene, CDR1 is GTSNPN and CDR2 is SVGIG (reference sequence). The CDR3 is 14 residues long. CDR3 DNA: TGTGCCTGGACTGACAGCGCCGTAATGCAGCCCCAGCATTTT. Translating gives CAWTDSAVMQPQHF.

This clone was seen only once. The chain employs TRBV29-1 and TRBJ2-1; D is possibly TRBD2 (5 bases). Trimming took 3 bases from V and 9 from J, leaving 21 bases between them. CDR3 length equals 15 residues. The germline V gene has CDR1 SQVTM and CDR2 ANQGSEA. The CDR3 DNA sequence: TGCAGCGTTGATCCCCCCAGCGGTGGTACGTTTGAGCAGTTCTTC. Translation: CSVDPPSGGTFEQFF.

CDR3 protein: CASSLDPSGSSYEQYF. The CDR3, as DNA: TGTGCCAGCAGCTTAGATCCTAGCGGGAGCTCCTACGAGCAGTACTTC. The chain joins TRBV11-2 to TRBJ2-7, with 10 positions matching TRBD2. After removal of 0 bases from V and 0 bases from J, the junction contained 2 bases not matched to a gene. Germline V CDR1 and CDR2: SGHAT, FQNNGV. There are 16 residues in the CDR3. Filled out from reference TRBV11-2 and TRBJ2-7, the complete variable domain reads EAGVAQSPRYKIIEKRQSVAFWCNPISGHATLYWYQQILGQGPKLLIQFQNNGVVDDSQLPKDRFSAERLKGVDSTLKIQPAKLEDSAVYLCASSLDPSGSSYEQYFGPGTRLTVT.

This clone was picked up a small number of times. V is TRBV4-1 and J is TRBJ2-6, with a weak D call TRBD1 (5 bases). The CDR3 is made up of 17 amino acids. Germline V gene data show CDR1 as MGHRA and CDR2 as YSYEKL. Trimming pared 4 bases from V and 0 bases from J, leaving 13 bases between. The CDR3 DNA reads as TGCGCCAGCAGCCCCAGGGAACGCTCCTCTGGGGCCAACGTCCTGACTTTC. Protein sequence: CASSPRERSSGANVLTF.

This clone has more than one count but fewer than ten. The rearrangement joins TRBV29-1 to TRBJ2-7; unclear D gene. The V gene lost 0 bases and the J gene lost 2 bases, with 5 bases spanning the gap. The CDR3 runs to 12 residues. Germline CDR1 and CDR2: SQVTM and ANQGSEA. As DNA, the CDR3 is TGCAGCGTTGAAGAAGAGACCTACGAGCAGTACTTC. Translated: CSVEEETYEQYF.

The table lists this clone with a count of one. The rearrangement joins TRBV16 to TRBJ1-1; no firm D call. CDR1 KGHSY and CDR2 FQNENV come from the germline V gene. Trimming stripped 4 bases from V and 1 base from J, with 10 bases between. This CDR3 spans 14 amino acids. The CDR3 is CASSRAGGNTEAFF. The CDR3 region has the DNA TGTGCCAGCAGCCGGGCGGGAGGGAACACTGAAGCTTTCTTT.